Below are 26 T cell receptor beta chains sequenced from a single sample in a study of technical replicates of blood from several donors. Some clones are missing from TCRdb's copy, which holds only in-frame ones; the method was immunoSEQ multiplex PCR. The table includes about 80,000 clones, around nine tenths detected once. The specimen sequenced was T cells isolated from PBMCs. These receptors were taken from a human donor in good health.

The gene calls are TRBV4-2 and TRBJ2-5; 7 bases line up with TRBD1. This CDR3 is 17 amino acids long. CDR1 and CDR2 from the germline V gene are LGHNA and YNFKEQ. With 4 bases clipped from V and 3 bases from J, the junction kept 14 bases outside the gene matches. The CDR3 loop is CASSLTSAGTVEETQYF. The CDR3 DNA reads TGTGCCAGCAGCCTAACATCAGCCGGGACAGTAGAAGAGACCCAGTACTTC.

CDR3 sequence (DNA): TGTGCCAGCACCAGGACAGGGTTCCCAGATACGCAGTATTTT. Protein: CASTRTGFPDTQYF. The chain has TRBV27 and TRBJ2-3, with TRBD1 identical over 8 bases. Trimming took 7 bases from V and 4 from J; bases not matched to a gene: 7. Germline lookup yields CDR1 MNHEY and CDR2 SMNVEV (reference sequence). The CDR3 sequence is 14 residues long.

This chain connects TRBV9 to TRBJ2-5; possibly TRBD2 for D (7 bases). Deletions cut 4 bases from V and 4 bases from J, with 20 bases between. The germline CDR1 and CDR2 sequences are SGDLS and YYNGEE. The CDR3 spans 16 residues. CDR3 coding DNA: TGTGCCAGCAGCAGAGAGGGGGGGGTAGCTCGAGAGACCCAGTACTTC. Translating it yields CASSREGGVARETQYF.

The V and J genes are TRBV5-4 and TRBJ2-1, with a weak D call TRBD2 (6 bases). Trimming took off 7 bases at V and 5 bases at J, with 16 bases between the two ends. Germline V CDR1 and CDR2: SGHNT, YYREEE (reference sequence). This CDR3 has 14 residues. CDR3 loop: CASGDFRGHNEQFF. The CDR3 DNA is TGTGCCAGCGGGGACTTTAGGGGACACAATGAGCAGTTCTTC. Using reference TRBV5-4 and TRBJ2-1 for the parts outside the CDR3, the full variable domain is ETGVTQSPTHLIKTRGQQVTLRCSSQSGHNTVSWYQQALGQGPQFIFQYYREEENGRGNFPPRFSGLQFPNYSSELNVNALELDDSALYLCASGDFRGHNEQFFGPGTRLTVL.

The chain employs TRBV4-1 and TRBJ2-7; D unresolved. Germline V gives CDR1 MGHRA, CDR2 YSYEKL. With 0 bases removed from V and 2 bases from J, the gap between germline ends came to 11 bases. The CDR3 totals 15 residues. CDR3 loop: CASSQDALVTYEQYF. In DNA, the CDR3 is TGCGCCAGCAGCCAAGATGCGCTAGTTACCTACGAGCAGTACTTC.

V and J are TRBV7-8 and TRBJ1-1; 7 bases line up with TRBD1. Per germline, CDR1 SGHVS and CDR2 FQNEAQ. With V trimmed by 5 bases and J by 7 bases, 19 bases remained unmatched. The CDR3 is 17 residues long. CDR3: CASSQIGQAGGRSEAFF. CDR3 sequence (DNA): TGTGCCAGCAGCCAGATAGGACAGGCGGGAGGGCGGAGTGAAGCTTTCTTT.

The rearrangement links TRBV19 to TRBJ2-7; TRBD2 aligns across 15 bases. Trimming cost V 9 bases and J 3 bases; bases outside gene matches: 27. The length of the CDR3 is 22 residues. Germline V gives CDR1 LNHDA, CDR2 SQIVND (reference sequence). The CDR3 region is CASSVQGVGLAGGPAVGYEQYF. CDR3 DNA sequence: TGTGCCAGCTCCGTACAGGGGGTCGGACTAGCGGGAGGGCCGGCAGTTGGCTACGAGCAGTACTTC.

The chain couples TRBV7-3 to TRBJ2-2; D is unresolved. V lost 6 bases, J lost 6 bases, and 14 bases lay in between. There are 14 residues in the CDR3. Germline CDR1 and CDR2: SGHTA and FQGTGA. The CDR3 DNA is TGTGCCAGCAGTCCCCTAGAAATGCCCGGGGAGCTGTTTTTT. This encodes CASSPLEMPGELFF.

The rearrangement links TRBV7-9 to TRBJ2-5; D uncertain. In germline, CDR1 is SEHNR, CDR2 FQNEAQ (reference sequence). With 7 bases removed from V and 2 bases from J, the gap between germline ends came to 5 bases. The CDR3 has 11 residues. CDR3 amino acids: CASTLQETQYF. DNA of the CDR3: TGTGCCAGCACCCTGCAAGAGACCCAGTACTTC.

V is TRBV4-2 and J is TRBJ2-1, with 8 bases aligning to TRBD2. Germline CDR1 and CDR2: LGHNA and YNFKEQ. Trimming at V came to 1 base and at J to 6 bases, leaving 11 bases not matched to a gene. The CDR3 is made up of 17 amino acids. In DNA form, the CDR3 reads TGTGCCAGCAGCCAAGCAAAGGGAGCGGGAGCTAGCAATGAGCAGTTCTTC. It yields the protein CASSQAKGAGASNEQFF.

The V gene is TRBV19, the J gene TRBJ2-7, with 8 bases identical to TRBD2. The CDR3 runs 15 residues. Per the germline V gene, CDR1 is LNHDA and CDR2 is SQIVND (reference sequence). The J segment lost 3 bases and the V segment lost 6 bases, leaving 10 bases of the junction unmatched. CDR3 sequence (DNA): TGTGCCAGTAGAGAATCCGGGACTAGTCTCTACGAGCAGTACTTC. Its translation: CASRESGTSLYEQYF.

The chain couples TRBV14 to TRBJ2-3, with 7 nucleotides matching TRBD2. Germline loops: CDR1 SGHDN, CDR2 FVKESK. Trimming took 1 base from V and 5 from J; bases not matched to a gene: 12. CDR3 length equals 17 residues. The CDR3 nucleotides are TGTGCCAGCAGCCAAGTAATGCCGGCCGGCGGGGGAGATACGCAGTATTTT. It encodes CASSQVMPAGGGDTQYF.

The V gene is TRBV28, the J gene TRBJ1-4; D might be TRBD1 (6 bases). Germline V lookup: CDR1 MDHEN, CDR2 SYDVKM. There are 14 residues in the CDR3. Trimming removed 6 bases from V and 7 bases from J, with 15 bases in between. The CDR3 sequence is CASSDTFRGEKLFF. The CDR3 nucleotides are TGTGCCAGCAGCGACACTTTCAGGGGTGAAAAACTGTTTTTT.

This clone has only one observation. The chain links TRBV28 to TRBJ2-3; D is possibly TRBD2 (5 bases). The CDR3 covers 15 residues. CDR1 MDHEN and CDR2 SYDVKM come from the germline V gene. The ends were cut back, 3 bases at V and 1 base at J, with 11 bases in the middle. The CDR3 DNA follows: TGTGCCAGCAGTTTTACAGCGGCTCGCACAGATACGCAGTATTTT. Translation: CASSFTAARTDTQYF.

V usage is TRBV5-1 and J usage is TRBJ2-3; D ambiguous. V lost 5 bases and J lost 2, with 18 bases in between. The CDR3 consists of 16 residues. Germline V CDR1 and CDR2: SGHRS, YFSETQ. CDR3 residues: CASSREALEVTDTQYF. DNA for the CDR3: TGCGCCAGCAGTCGCGAAGCCCTAGAGGTCACAGATACGCAGTATTTT.

This chain joins TRBV7-9 and TRBJ2-1; TRBD1 aligns across 9 bases. Germline V lookup: CDR1 SEHNR, CDR2 FQNEAQ (reference sequence). There are 14 residues in the CDR3. V was clipped by 2 bases and J by 8 bases; unmatched bases: 4. The CDR3 region has the DNA TGTGCCAGCAGCTTAAAGGACAGGGGACATGAGCAGTTCTTC. Its translation is CASSLKDRGHEQFF.

This clone appeared a single time. The rearrangement joins TRBV28 to TRBJ2-7; 8 nucleotides match TRBD2. Losses at the gene ends were 8 bases for V and 2 bases for J; bases not matched to a gene: 2. The CDR3 sequence is 12 residues long. Germline loops: CDR1 MDHEN, CDR2 SYDVKM. CDR3 amino acids: CASCSGTYEQYF. In DNA form, the CDR3 reads TGTGCCAGCTGTAGCGGGACCTACGAGCAGTACTTC.

The chain combines TRBV19 with TRBJ2-7; TRBD1 agrees at 11 bases. The CDR3 runs to 14 residues. Losses at the gene ends were 4 bases for V and 6 bases for J; bases not matched to a gene: 5. The germline V gene has CDR1 LNHDA and CDR2 SQIVND (reference sequence). The CDR3: CASSTGQGATEQYF. CDR3 sequence (DNA): TGTGCCAGTAGTACCGGACAGGGGGCGACCGAGCAGTACTTC.

The chain joins TRBV9 to TRBJ2-3, with TRBD2 matching 9 bases. Germline loops: CDR1 SGDLS, CDR2 YYNGEE. V lost 6 bases and J lost 2; bases outside the gene matches: 7. CDR3 length: 15 amino acids. CDR3 bases: TGTGCCAGCACCACTAGCGGGTCTACCACAGATACGCAGTATTTT. This translates into CASTTSGSTTDTQYF.

The V and J genes are TRBV30 and TRBJ2-7; 15 nucleotides align to TRBD2. The CDR3 extends over 13 amino acids. The V gene's germline CDR1 is GTSNPN and CDR2 SVGIG (reference sequence). V shed 5 bases, J shed 7 bases, and the junction held 3 bases outside the gene matches. As DNA, the CDR3 is TGTGCCTGGGAGGGACTAGCGGGAGGAGAGCAGTACTTC. It is translated as CAWEGLAGGEQYF.

V and J are TRBV28 and TRBJ2-5, with TRBD1 matching 8 bases. CDR1 and CDR2 (germline): MDHEN, SYDVKM. CDR3 size: 13 residues. With V trimmed by 5 bases and J by 9 bases, 8 bases remained unmatched. CDR3 sequence reads: CASSSGQGRAQYF. CDR3 DNA: TGTGCCAGCAGTAGCGGACAGGGAAGGGCCCAGTACTTC.

The rearrangement uses TRBV23-1 and TRBJ1-1; TRBD1 matches 7 bases. TRBV23-1 has ORF status, its function being uncertain. The CDR3 length is 13 residues. Trimming at V came to 8 bases and at J to 3 bases, leaving 6 bases not matched to a gene. The CDR3 DNA reads as TGCGCCAGCTGTATACAGGGGCACACTGAAGCTTTCTTT. Its protein product is CASCIQGHTEAFF.

This clone was recorded only once. This rearrangement joins TRBV7-9 to TRBJ2-7; D not certain. The CDR3 consists of 13 residues. From germline, CDR1 is SEHNR and CDR2 FQNEAQ (reference sequence). Trimming removed 5 bases from V and 5 bases from J, with 13 bases in between. For the CDR3, the DNA is TGTGCCAGCAGCCGGAATGGCGGCCACGAGCAGTACTTC. Translating gives CASSRNGGHEQYF.

The chain recombines TRBV4-1 with TRBJ2-7, with 10 bases aligning to TRBD2. The CDR3 extends over 16 amino acids. The germline gives CDR1 MGHRA, CDR2 YSYEKL. The J segment lost 3 bases and the V segment lost 1 base, leaving 6 bases of the junction unmatched. DNA for the CDR3: TGCGCCAGCAGCCAAGTGGCTAGCGGGAGTGACTACGAGCAGTACTTC. It encodes CASSQVASGSDYEQYF.

V and J are TRBV4-2 and TRBJ2-5; TRBD1 aligns across 8 bases. This CDR3 contains 14 residues. Germline V lookup: CDR1 LGHNA, CDR2 YNFKEQ. Trimming at V came to 0 bases and at J to 7 bases, leaving 4 bases not matched to a gene. CDR3 amino acids: CASSQERQGATQYF. CDR3 sequence (DNA): TGTGCCAGCAGCCAAGAGAGGCAGGGGGCGACCCAGTACTTC.

This clone was found a few times. This chain uses TRBV19 with TRBJ2-2; D call uncertain. V dropped 7 bases and J dropped 4 bases, with 16 bases sitting between them. Germline CDR1 and CDR2: LNHDA and SQIVND (reference sequence). The CDR3 loop spans 15 amino acids. The CDR3 DNA follows: TGTGCCAGTACCTATATCGCGGCCGGCACCGGGGAGCTGTTTTTT. Translated: CASTYIAAGTGELFF.